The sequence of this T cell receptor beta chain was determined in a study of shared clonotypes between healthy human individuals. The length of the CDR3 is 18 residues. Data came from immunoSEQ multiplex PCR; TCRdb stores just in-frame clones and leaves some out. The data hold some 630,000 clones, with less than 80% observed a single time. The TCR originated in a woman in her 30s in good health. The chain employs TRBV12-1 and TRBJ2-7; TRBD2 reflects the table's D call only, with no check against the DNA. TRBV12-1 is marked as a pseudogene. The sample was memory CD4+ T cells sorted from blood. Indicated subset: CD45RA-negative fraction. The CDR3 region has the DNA TGTGCCAGCAGCTTTGAGAGGGGGCATAAGCGGGAGCTCTACGAGCAGTACTTC. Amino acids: CASSFERGHKRELYEQYF.